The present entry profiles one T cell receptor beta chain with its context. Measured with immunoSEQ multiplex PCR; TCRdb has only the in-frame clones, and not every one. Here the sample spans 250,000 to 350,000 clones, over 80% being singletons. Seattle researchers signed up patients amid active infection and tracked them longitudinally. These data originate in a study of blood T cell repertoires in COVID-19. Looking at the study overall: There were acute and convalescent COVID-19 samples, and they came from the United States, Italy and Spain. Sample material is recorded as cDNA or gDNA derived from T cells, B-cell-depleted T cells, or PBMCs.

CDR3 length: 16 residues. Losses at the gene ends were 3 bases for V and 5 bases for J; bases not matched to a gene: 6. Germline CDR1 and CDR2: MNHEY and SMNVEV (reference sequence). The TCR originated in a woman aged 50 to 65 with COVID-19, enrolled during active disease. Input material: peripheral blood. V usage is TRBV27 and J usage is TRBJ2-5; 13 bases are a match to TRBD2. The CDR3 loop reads CASSFTSGRAGETQYF. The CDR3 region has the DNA TGTGCCAGCAGTTTTACTAGCGGGAGGGCCGGGGAGACCCAGTACTTC.